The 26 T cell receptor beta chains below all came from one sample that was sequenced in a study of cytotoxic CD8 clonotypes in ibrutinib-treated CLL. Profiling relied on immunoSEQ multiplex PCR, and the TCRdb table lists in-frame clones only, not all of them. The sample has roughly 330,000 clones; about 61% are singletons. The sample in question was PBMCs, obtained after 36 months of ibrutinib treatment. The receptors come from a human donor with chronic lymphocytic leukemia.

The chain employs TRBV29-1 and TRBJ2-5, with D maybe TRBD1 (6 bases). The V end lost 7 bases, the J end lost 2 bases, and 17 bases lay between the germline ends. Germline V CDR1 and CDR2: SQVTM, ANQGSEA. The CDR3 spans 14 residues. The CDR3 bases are TGCAGCGCCCCTTTGGGGGCAGGACAAGAGACCCAGTACTTC. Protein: CSAPLGAGQETQYF.

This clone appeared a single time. This CDR3 is CASAARSGSFNEQFF. The CDR3 DNA sequence: TGTGCCAGCGCAGCGAGGAGCGGGAGTTTTAATGAGCAGTTCTTC. The J gene is TRBJ2-1, the V gene TRBV27; TRBD2 agrees at 8 bases. Germline V lookup: CDR1 MNHEY, CDR2 SMNVEV (reference sequence). This CDR3 spans 15 amino acids. J was trimmed by 7 bases and V by 8 bases; bases with no gene match: 13.

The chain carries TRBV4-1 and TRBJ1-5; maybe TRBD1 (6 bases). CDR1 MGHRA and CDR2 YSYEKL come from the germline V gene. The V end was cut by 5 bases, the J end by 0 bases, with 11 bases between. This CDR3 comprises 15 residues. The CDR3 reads CASSAGQNSNQPQHF. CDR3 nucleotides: TGCGCCAGCAGCGCAGGACAGAATAGCAATCAGCCCCAGCATTTT.

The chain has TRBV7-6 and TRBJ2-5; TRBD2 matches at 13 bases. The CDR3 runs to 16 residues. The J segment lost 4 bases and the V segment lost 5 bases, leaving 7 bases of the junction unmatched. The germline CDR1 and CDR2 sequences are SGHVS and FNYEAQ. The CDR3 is CASSAIRTSGRETQYF. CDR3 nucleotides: TGTGCCAGCAGCGCAATAAGGACTAGCGGGAGAGAGACCCAGTACTTC.

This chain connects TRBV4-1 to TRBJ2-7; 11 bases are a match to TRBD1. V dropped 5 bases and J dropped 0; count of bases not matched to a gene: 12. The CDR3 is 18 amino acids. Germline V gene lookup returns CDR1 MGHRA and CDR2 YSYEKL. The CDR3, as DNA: TGCGCCAGCAGCAGAATATCTGGGACAGGGGGTCTCTCCTACGAGCAGTACTTC. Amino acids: CASSRISGTGGLSYEQYF.

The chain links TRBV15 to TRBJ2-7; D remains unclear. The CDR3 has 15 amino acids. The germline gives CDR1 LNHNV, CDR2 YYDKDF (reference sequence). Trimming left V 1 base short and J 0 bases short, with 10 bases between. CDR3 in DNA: TGTGCCACCAGCAGAGTAACGGACGGCTCCTACGAGCAGTACTTC. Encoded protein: CATSRVTDGSYEQYF.

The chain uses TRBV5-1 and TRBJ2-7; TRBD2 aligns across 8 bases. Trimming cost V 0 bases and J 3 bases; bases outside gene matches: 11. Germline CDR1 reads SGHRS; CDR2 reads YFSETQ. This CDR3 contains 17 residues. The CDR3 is CASSLGGHAGGFYEQYF. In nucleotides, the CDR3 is TGCGCCAGCAGCTTGGGTGGGCATGCGGGGGGCTTCTACGAGCAGTACTTC. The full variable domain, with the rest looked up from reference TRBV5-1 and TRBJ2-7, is KAGVTQTPRYLIKTRGQQVTLSCSPISGHRSVSWYQQTPGQGLQFLFEYFSETQRNKGNFPGRFSGRQFSNSRSEMNVSTLELGDSALYLCASSLGGHAGGFYEQYFGPGTRLTVT.

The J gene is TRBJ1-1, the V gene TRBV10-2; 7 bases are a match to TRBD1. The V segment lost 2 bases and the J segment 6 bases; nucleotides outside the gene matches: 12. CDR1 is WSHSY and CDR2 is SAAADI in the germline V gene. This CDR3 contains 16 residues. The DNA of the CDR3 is TGCGCCAGCAGTGAGGCTGGGGACAGACGAGACGCTGAAGCTTTCTTT. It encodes CASSEAGDRRDAEAFF.

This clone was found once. The CDR3 DNA follows: TGTGCCAGCAGCTTAGATCGTGAAGGGACGCAGTATTTT. It yields the protein CASSLDREGTQYF. The chain joins TRBV7-8 to TRBJ2-3, with D uncertain. CDR3 size: 13 residues. Trimming took off 1 base at V and 9 bases at J, with 11 bases between the two ends. Germline V CDR1 and CDR2: SGHVS, FQNEAQ.

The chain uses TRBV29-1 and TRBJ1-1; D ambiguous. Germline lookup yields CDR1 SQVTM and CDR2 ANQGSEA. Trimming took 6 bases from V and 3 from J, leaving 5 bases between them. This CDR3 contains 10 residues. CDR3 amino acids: CSVSYTEAFF. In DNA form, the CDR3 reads TGCAGCGTCAGTTACACTGAAGCTTTCTTT.

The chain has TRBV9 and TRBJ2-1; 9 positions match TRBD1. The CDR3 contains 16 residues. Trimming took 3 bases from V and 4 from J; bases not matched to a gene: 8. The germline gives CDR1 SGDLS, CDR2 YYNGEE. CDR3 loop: CASSAPGTGNYNEQFF. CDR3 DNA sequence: TGTGCCAGCAGCGCTCCCGGGACAGGGAATTACAATGAGCAGTTCTTC.

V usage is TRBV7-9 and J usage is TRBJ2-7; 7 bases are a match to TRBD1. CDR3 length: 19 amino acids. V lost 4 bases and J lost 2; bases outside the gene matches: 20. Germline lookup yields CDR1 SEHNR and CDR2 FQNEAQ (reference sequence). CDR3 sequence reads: CASSSDPEYRGRSPYEQYF. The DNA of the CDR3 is TGTGCCAGCAGCTCCGACCCCGAATACAGGGGCCGGTCCCCCTACGAGCAGTACTTC. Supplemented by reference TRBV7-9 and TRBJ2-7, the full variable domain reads DTGVSQNPRHKITKRGQNVTFRCDPISEHNRLYWYRQTLGQGPEFLTYFQNEAQLEKSRLLSDRFSAERPKGSFSTLEIQRTEQGDSAMYLCASSSDPEYRGRSPYEQYFGPGTRLTVT.

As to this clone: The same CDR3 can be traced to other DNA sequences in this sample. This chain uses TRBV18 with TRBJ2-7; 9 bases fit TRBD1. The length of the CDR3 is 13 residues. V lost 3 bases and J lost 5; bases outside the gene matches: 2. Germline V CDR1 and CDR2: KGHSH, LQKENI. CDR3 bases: TGTGCCAGCTCACCGGGACAGGGAGACGAGCAGTACTTC. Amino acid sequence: CASSPGQGDEQYF. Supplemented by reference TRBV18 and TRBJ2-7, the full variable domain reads NAGVMQNPRHLVRRRGQEARLRCSPMKGHSHVYWYRQLPEEGLKFMVYLQKENIIDESGMPKERFSAEFPKEGPSILRIQQVVRGDSAAYFCASSPGQGDEQYFGPGTRLTVT.

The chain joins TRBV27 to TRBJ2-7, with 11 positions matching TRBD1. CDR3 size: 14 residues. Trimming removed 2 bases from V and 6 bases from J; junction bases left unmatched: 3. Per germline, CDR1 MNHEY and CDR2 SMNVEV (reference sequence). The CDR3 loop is CASSLVGQGGEQYF. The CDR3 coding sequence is TGTGCCAGCAGTTTAGTGGGACAGGGGGGCGAGCAGTACTTC.

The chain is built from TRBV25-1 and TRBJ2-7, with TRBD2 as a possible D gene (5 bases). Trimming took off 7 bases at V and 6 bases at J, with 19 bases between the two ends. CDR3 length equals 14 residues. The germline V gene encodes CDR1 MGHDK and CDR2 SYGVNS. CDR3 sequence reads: CASTSSQQGSEQYF. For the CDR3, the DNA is TGTGCCAGCACCTCCTCTCAGCAAGGGAGCGAGCAGTACTTC.

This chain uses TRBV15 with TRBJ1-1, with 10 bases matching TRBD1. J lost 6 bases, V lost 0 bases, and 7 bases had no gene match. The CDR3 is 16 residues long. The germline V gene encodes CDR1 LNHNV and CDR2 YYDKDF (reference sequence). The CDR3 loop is CATSRDWDRGKAEAFF. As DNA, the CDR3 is TGTGCCACCAGCAGAGACTGGGACAGGGGAAAGGCTGAAGCTTTCTTT. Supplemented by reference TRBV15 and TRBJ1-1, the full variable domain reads DAMVIQNPRYQVTQFGKPVTLSCSQTLNHNVMYWYQQKSSQAPKLLFHYYDKDFNNEADTPDNFQSRRPNTSFCFLDIRSPGLGDTAMYLCATSRDWDRGKAEAFFGQGTRLTVV.

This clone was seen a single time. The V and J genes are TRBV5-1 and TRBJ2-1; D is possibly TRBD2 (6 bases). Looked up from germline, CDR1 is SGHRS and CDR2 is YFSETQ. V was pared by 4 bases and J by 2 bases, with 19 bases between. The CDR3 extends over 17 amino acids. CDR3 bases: TGCGCCAGCAGCCCCGGGGGAGCGGGCCGAACCTACAATGAGCAGTTCTTC. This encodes CASSPGGAGRTYNEQFF.

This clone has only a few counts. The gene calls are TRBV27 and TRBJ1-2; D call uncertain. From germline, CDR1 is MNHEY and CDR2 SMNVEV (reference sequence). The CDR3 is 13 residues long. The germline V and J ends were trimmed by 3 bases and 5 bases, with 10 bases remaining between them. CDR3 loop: CASSLSARYGYTF. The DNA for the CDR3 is TGTGCCAGCAGTTTGTCAGCCAGATATGGCTACACCTTC.

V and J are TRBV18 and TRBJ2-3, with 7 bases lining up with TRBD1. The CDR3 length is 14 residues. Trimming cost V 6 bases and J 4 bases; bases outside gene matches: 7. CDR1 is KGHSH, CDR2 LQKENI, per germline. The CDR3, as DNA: TGTGCCAGCTCCGAAGACAGGGTTGCAGATACGCAGTATTTT. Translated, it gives CASSEDRVADTQYF.

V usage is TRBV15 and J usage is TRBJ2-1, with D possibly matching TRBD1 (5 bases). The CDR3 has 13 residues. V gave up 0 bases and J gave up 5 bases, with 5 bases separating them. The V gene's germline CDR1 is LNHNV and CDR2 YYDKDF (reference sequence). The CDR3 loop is CATSREGHNEQFF. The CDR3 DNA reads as TGTGCCACCAGCAGAGAGGGGCACAATGAGCAGTTCTTC.

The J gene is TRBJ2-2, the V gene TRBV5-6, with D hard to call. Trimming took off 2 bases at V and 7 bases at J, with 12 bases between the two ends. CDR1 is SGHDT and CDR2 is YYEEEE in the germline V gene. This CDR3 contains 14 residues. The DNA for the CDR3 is TGTGCCAGCAGCTTTCTCGGAGAAAGCGGGGAGCTGTTTTTT. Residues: CASSFLGESGELFF. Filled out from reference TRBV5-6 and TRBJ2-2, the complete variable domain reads DAGVTQSPTHLIKTRGQQVTLRCSPKSGHDTVSWYQQALGQGPQFIFQYYEEEERQRGNFPDRFSGHQFPNYSSELNVNALLLGDSALYLCASSFLGESGELFFGEGSRLTVL.

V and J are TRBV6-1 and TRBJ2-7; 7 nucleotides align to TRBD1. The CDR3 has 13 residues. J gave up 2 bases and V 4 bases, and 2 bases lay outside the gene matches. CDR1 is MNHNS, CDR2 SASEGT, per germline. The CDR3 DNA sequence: TGTGCCAGCAGTGCAGGACAGGCCTACGAGCAGTACTTC. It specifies CASSAGQAYEQYF.

The CDR3 sequence is CASSQEGWRGTDTQYF. DNA for the CDR3: TGCGCCAGCAGCCAAGAGGGTTGGAGGGGAACAGATACGCAGTATTTT. V is TRBV4-1 and J is TRBJ2-3, with D perhaps matching TRBD2 (6 bases). Trimming cost V 0 bases and J 3 bases, with 13 bases left between them. This CDR3 has 16 residues. CDR1 MGHRA and CDR2 YSYEKL come from the germline V gene.

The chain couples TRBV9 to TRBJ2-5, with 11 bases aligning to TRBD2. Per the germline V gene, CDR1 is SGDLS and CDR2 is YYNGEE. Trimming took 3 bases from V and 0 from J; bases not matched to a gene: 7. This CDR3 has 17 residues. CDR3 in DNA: TGTGCCAGCAGCGGCGGGGTAGCGGGAGGGTACCAAGAGACCCAGTACTTC. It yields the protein CASSGGVAGGYQETQYF.

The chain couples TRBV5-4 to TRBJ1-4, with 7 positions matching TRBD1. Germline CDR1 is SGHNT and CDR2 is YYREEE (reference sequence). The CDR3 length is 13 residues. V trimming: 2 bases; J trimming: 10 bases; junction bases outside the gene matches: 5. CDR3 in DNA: TGTGCCAGCAGCTTAGAGGGGGCAGGAAAACTGTTTTTT. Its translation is CASSLEGAGKLFF.

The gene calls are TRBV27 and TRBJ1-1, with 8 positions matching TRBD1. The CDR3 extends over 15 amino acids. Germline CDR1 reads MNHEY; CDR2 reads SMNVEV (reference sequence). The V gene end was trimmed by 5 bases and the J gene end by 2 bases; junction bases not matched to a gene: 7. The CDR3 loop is CASSINRGKNTEAFF. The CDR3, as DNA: TGTGCCAGCAGTATCAACAGGGGGAAAAACACTGAAGCTTTCTTT.